These T cell receptor beta chains were read from a single sample in a study of Graves' ophthalmopathy and Graves' hyperthyroidism. One entry per CDR3 protein results from TCRdb running MiXCR on the multiplex PCR reads. This sample carries about 340,000 distinct CDR3 sequences, roughly a sixth of them seen once, and the ten largest clones take 9% to 15%. The material sequenced was peripheral blood. The receptors shown here come from an adult man with Graves' ophthalmopathy. Each CDR3 is given with its conserved first and last residue. Each record gives: CDR3 DNA, CDR3 protein, V gene, clone size, J gene, D gene. The D gene is left open where the match is weak. The listing skips clone size in some rows; elsewhere it reads once, few, many or a size class.

CDR3nt: TGCAGTGCTAGCGGACAGGGCTACCTCTCCTATAATTCACCCCTCCACTTT
CDR3aa: CSASGQGYLSYNSPLHF
v_gene: TRBV20-1
abundance: many
j_gene: TRBJ1-6
d_gene: TRBD1

CDR3nt: TGCAGCGCGACCGGCGTGGGAGGATGGTTCACCGGGGAGCTGTTTTTT
CDR3aa: CSATGVGGWFTGELFF
v_gene: TRBV20-1
abundance: many
j_gene: TRBJ2-2
d_gene: .

CDR3nt: TGCAGCGTGCTGACACTAGAGTCAGTTCTGCAAGAGACCCAGTACTTC
CDR3aa: CSVLTLESVLQETQYF
v_gene: TRBV20-1
abundance: many
j_gene: TRBJ2-5
d_gene: .

CDR3nt: TGTGCCAGCAGTCCCCGACTAGCGGGGGGGATGGCCCAAGAGACCCAGTACTTC
CDR3aa: CASSPRLAGGMAQETQYF
v_gene: TRBV12-3/TRBV12-4
abundance: many
j_gene: TRBJ2-5
d_gene: TRBD2

CDR3nt: TGTGCCAGCAGTGAAAACAGAGCTAACTATGGCTACACCTTC
CDR3aa: CASSENRANYGYTF
v_gene: TRBV2
abundance: many
j_gene: TRBJ1-2
d_gene: .

CDR3nt: TGTGCCAGCAGCGCCAGACAGAGAAATTCACCCCTCCACTTT
CDR3aa: CASSARQRNSPLHF
v_gene: TRBV11-2
abundance: many
j_gene: TRBJ1-6
d_gene: .

CDR3nt: TGTGCCAGCAGTCCACCCCGGGACTTAACCTACGAGCAGTACTTC
CDR3aa: CASSPPRDLTYEQYF
v_gene: TRBV12-3/TRBV12-4
abundance: many
j_gene: TRBJ2-7
d_gene: .

CDR3nt: TGCGCCAGCAGCTTGGAAGGGGACAAAGCTTTCTTT
CDR3aa: CASSLEGDKAFF
v_gene: TRBV5-1
abundance: .
j_gene: TRBJ1-1
d_gene: .

CDR3nt: TGCAGCGTTGTGTCGGAGGCAAACGAGCAGTACTTC
CDR3aa: CSVVSEANEQYF
v_gene: TRBV29-1
abundance: many
j_gene: TRBJ2-7
d_gene: .

CDR3nt: TGCGCCAGCAGCATGCGGACAGCGAACACTGAAGCTTTCTTT
CDR3aa: CASSMRTANTEAFF
v_gene: TRBV5-1
abundance: many
j_gene: TRBJ1-1
d_gene: .

CDR3nt: TGTGCCAGCAGGCAGGGCAGATTGACCGGGGAGCTGTTTTTT
CDR3aa: CASRQGRLTGELFF
v_gene: TRBV6-1
abundance: many
j_gene: TRBJ2-2
d_gene: .

CDR3nt: TGCGCCAGCAGCTTTGCTGGGCCTATCGTCGAGGCCGAGCAGTACTTC
CDR3aa: CASSFAGPIVEAEQYF
v_gene: TRBV5-1
abundance: many
j_gene: TRBJ2-7
d_gene: .

CDR3nt: TGTGCCAGCAGTTCTTTCAGGGGCTATGGCTACACCTTC
CDR3aa: CASSSFRGYGYTF
v_gene: TRBV6-5
abundance: .
j_gene: TRBJ1-2
d_gene: .

CDR3nt: TGTGCCAGCAGGGGGTACAGGGGAGAAAAACTGTTTTTT
CDR3aa: CASRGYRGEKLFF
v_gene: TRBV6-1
abundance: many
j_gene: TRBJ1-4
d_gene: TRBD1

CDR3nt: TGTGCCAGCAGCCAATCCATGGGTCGGGAAGCTTTCTTT
CDR3aa: CASSQSMGREAFF
v_gene: TRBV7-8
abundance: many
j_gene: TRBJ1-1
d_gene: .

CDR3nt: TGTGCCAGCAGCTTAGAACTAGCGGGGGGGGAGACCCAGTACTTC
CDR3aa: CASSLELAGGETQYF
v_gene: TRBV7-8
abundance: many
j_gene: TRBJ2-5
d_gene: TRBD2

CDR3nt: TGTGCCAGCAAGCCCCGACAGGGGGCGTATGGCTACACCTTC
CDR3aa: CASKPRQGAYGYTF
v_gene: TRBV6-5
abundance: many
j_gene: TRBJ1-2
d_gene: TRBD1

CDR3nt: TGCGCCAGCAGCGCGGGACAGGGGAAATGGATGAACACTGAAGCTTTCTTT
CDR3aa: CASSAGQGKWMNTEAFF
v_gene: TRBV5-1
abundance: many
j_gene: TRBJ1-1
d_gene: TRBD1

CDR3nt: TGTGCCAGTAGGGACGGGTCTGAGGGTTACGAGCAGTACTTC
CDR3aa: CASRDGSEGYEQYF
v_gene: TRBV19
abundance: many
j_gene: TRBJ2-7
d_gene: .

CDR3nt: TGTGCCAGCAGGGGGACAGGGGATCACTATGGCTACACCTTC
CDR3aa: CASRGTGDHYGYTF
v_gene: TRBV6-1
abundance: .
j_gene: TRBJ1-2
d_gene: TRBD1

CDR3nt: TGTGCCACCAGTTGGAATTCACCCCTCCACTTT
CDR3aa: CATSWNSPLHF
v_gene: TRBV24-1
abundance: many
j_gene: TRBJ1-6
d_gene: .

CDR3nt: TGTGCCAGTAATGACCCGTCGGCGGGCGCCTACGAGCAGTACTTC
CDR3aa: CASNDPSAGAYEQYF
v_gene: TRBV19
abundance: many
j_gene: TRBJ2-7
d_gene: .

CDR3nt: TGTGCCAGCAGCTTAAGGAGGGGTAGCAATCAGCCCCAGCATTTT
CDR3aa: CASSLRRGSNQPQHF
v_gene: TRBV11-2
abundance: many
j_gene: TRBJ1-5
d_gene: .

CDR3nt: TGTGCCAGCAGGGGACAGGGGGATTCACCCCTCCACTTT
CDR3aa: CASRGQGDSPLHF
v_gene: TRBV2
abundance: .
j_gene: TRBJ1-6
d_gene: TRBD1

CDR3nt: TGTGCCAGCAGTGCCGGGACAGGGGTCGCGGCCCAGTACTTC
CDR3aa: CASSAGTGVAAQYF
v_gene: TRBV6-1
abundance: .
j_gene: TRBJ2-5
d_gene: TRBD1

CDR3nt: TGTGCCAGCAGTTATGACAGGGTCACTGAAGCTTTCTTT
CDR3aa: CASSYDRVTEAFF
v_gene: TRBV6-2/TRBV6-3
abundance: .
j_gene: TRBJ1-1
d_gene: TRBD1

CDR3nt: TGCAGTGCTAGAGGTCTCATTAGTTCCTATAATTCACCCCTCCACTTT
CDR3aa: CSARGLISSYNSPLHF
v_gene: TRBV20-1
abundance: many
j_gene: TRBJ1-6
d_gene: .

CDR3nt: TGTGCCAGCCGGGCATTGAGCTCCTACGAGCAGTACTTC
CDR3aa: CASRALSSYEQYF
v_gene: TRBV3-1
abundance: .
j_gene: TRBJ2-7
d_gene: .

CDR3nt: TGCAGTGCTATACTGGAACAAGAGACCCAGTACTTC
CDR3aa: CSAILEQETQYF
v_gene: TRBV20-1
abundance: once
j_gene: TRBJ2-5
d_gene: .

CDR3nt: TGCGCCAGCAGCTTGAGAGCGGACATACCTGAAGCTTTCTTT
CDR3aa: CASSLRADIPEAFF
v_gene: TRBV5-1
abundance: many
j_gene: TRBJ1-1
d_gene: .

CDR3nt: TGTGCCAGCAGCTTAGCTCAGGGGGCAAATGGCTACACCTTC
CDR3aa: CASSLAQGANGYTF
v_gene: TRBV7-8
abundance: many
j_gene: TRBJ1-2
d_gene: TRBD1

CDR3nt: TGTGCCATCAGTGATGAGTACAGGGGACCGAACACTGAAGCTTTCTTT
CDR3aa: CAISDEYRGPNTEAFF
v_gene: TRBV10-3
abundance: many
j_gene: TRBJ1-1
d_gene: TRBD1

CDR3nt: TGTGCCAGCAGTGAAGGACTCACCTACGAGCAGTACTTC
CDR3aa: CASSEGLTYEQYF
v_gene: TRBV6-1
abundance: many
j_gene: TRBJ2-7
d_gene: .

CDR3nt: TGTGCCAGCAGGGACACGGGGGGCTGGGTGTCCCTCCACTTT
CDR3aa: CASRDTGGWVSLHF
v_gene: TRBV27
abundance: many
j_gene: TRBJ1-6
d_gene: .

CDR3nt: TGTGCCAGCAGGGCAGGGGGTAGGAACACTGAAGCTTTCTTT
CDR3aa: CASRAGGRNTEAFF
v_gene: TRBV6-1
abundance: many
j_gene: TRBJ1-1
d_gene: TRBD1

CDR3nt: TGTGCCAGCAGATTACGGGACAGTCGACAGCCCCAGCATTTT
CDR3aa: CASRLRDSRQPQHF
v_gene: TRBV6-5
abundance: many
j_gene: TRBJ1-5
d_gene: TRBD1

CDR3nt: TGTGCCAGGCGCCAGGGGCTGGCCTATGGCTACACCTTC
CDR3aa: CARRQGLAYGYTF
v_gene: TRBV6-5
abundance: many
j_gene: TRBJ1-2
d_gene: .

CDR3nt: TGTGCCAGCAGTAACGGACAGGCCCGAACGGGGGACAATCAGCCCCAGCATTTT
CDR3aa: CASSNGQARTGDNQPQHF
v_gene: TRBV6-2/TRBV6-3
abundance: many
j_gene: TRBJ1-5
d_gene: TRBD1

CDR3nt: TGCAGTGCTAGAGGGGGAGGGGGCTGGGGCACTGAAGCTTTCTTT
CDR3aa: CSARGGGGWGTEAFF
v_gene: TRBV20-1
abundance: many
j_gene: TRBJ1-1
d_gene: TRBD1

CDR3nt: TGTGCCAGCAGCTTCTCGACAGGGTTGAGGGAGACCCAGTACTTC
CDR3aa: CASSFSTGLRETQYF
v_gene: TRBV11-2
abundance: .
j_gene: TRBJ2-5
d_gene: TRBD1

CDR3nt: TGTGCCAGCAGCCTTAAAATAAAAGAAGATACGCAGTATTTT
CDR3aa: CASSLKIKEDTQYF
v_gene: TRBV9
abundance: .
j_gene: TRBJ2-3
d_gene: .

CDR3nt: TGCAGTGCTAGAGCAGCTGGCGGGGCCCAAGAGACCCAGTACTTC
CDR3aa: CSARAAGGAQETQYF
v_gene: TRBV20-1
abundance: many
j_gene: TRBJ2-5
d_gene: .

CDR3nt: TGTGCCAGCAGCTCGGGACTAGTCCCAGAGACCCAGTACTTC
CDR3aa: CASSSGLVPETQYF
v_gene: TRBV5-4
abundance: many
j_gene: TRBJ2-5
d_gene: TRBD2

CDR3nt: TGCAGCGTTGTCAGGGGAGACATTCAGTACTTC
CDR3aa: CSVVRGDIQYF
v_gene: TRBV29-1
abundance: many
j_gene: TRBJ2-4
d_gene: .

CDR3nt: TGTGCCAGTAGTACCCCCCTCGGCAGGGGTAGCAATCAGCCCCAGCATTTT
CDR3aa: CASSTPLGRGSNQPQHF
v_gene: TRBV19
abundance: many
j_gene: TRBJ1-5
d_gene: .

CDR3nt: TGTGCCAGCAGTTTCCGACAGGTGAACACTGAAGCTTTCTTT
CDR3aa: CASSFRQVNTEAFF
v_gene: TRBV6-5
abundance: many
j_gene: TRBJ1-1
d_gene: .

CDR3nt: TGTGCCAGCAGGAGGTCGACTAGCCCAACCTACGAGCAGTACTTC
CDR3aa: CASRRSTSPTYEQYF
v_gene: TRBV13
abundance: many
j_gene: TRBJ2-7
d_gene: TRBD2

CDR3nt: TGTGCCAGCAGCGTAGCTGCCCGGAACCAAGAGACCCAGTACTTC
CDR3aa: CASSVAARNQETQYF
v_gene: TRBV9
abundance: many
j_gene: TRBJ2-5
d_gene: .

CDR3nt: TGTGCCAGCAGCCACCGAGAGACCCAGTACTTC
CDR3aa: CASSHRETQYF
v_gene: TRBV11-2
abundance: many
j_gene: TRBJ2-5
d_gene: .

CDR3nt: TGCGCCAGCAGCTTGCACTTGGGGAGGGAGACCCAGTACTTC
CDR3aa: CASSLHLGRETQYF
v_gene: TRBV5-1
abundance: many
j_gene: TRBJ2-5
d_gene: .

CDR3nt: TGTGCCAGCAGTGAGGGCAGAGAGAACACTGAAGCTTTCTTT
CDR3aa: CASSEGRENTEAFF
v_gene: TRBV2
abundance: many
j_gene: TRBJ1-1
d_gene: .

CDR3nt: TGTGCCAGCAGCTTAGTAGGAGACTGGTTTAGGACCCAGTACTTC
CDR3aa: CASSLVGDWFRTQYF
v_gene: TRBV7-8
abundance: many
j_gene: TRBJ2-5
d_gene: .